This TCR beta chain was sequenced in a study of early T cells in non-severe SARS-CoV-2 infection. The overall study: Sequencing of unsorted whole blood was done on bulk RNA, leaving chains unpaired.

Study results and limitations: Anti-spike CD8 responses were favored by VDJdb matching, which missed private and CD4 specificities.

Molecules of cDNA were individually given unique molecular identifiers that were attached to them. TCRdb recomputed calls from the 5' RACE reads with MiXCR, one row per CDR3 protein. Of about 77,000 distinct CDR3 sequences in the sample, around 9.9% were seen once. The germline V gene encodes CDR1 DFQATT and CDR2 SNEGSKA (reference sequence). The V segment lost 1 base and the J segment 5 bases; nucleotides outside the gene matches: 5. The CDR3 spans 14 residues. With regard to this clonotype: Its cognate antigen is unknown.

Sequenced sample: whole blood. The chain is built from TRBV20-1 and TRBJ2-1, with 7 nucleotides matching TRBD2. The clonotype comes from an adult who was a healthcare worker with PCR-confirmed SARS-CoV-2 infection or an uninfected control (not recorded which). CDR3 coding DNA: TGCAGTGCTAGAGGGCTAGCGGAGAACAATGAGCAGTTCTTC. This translates into CSARGLAENNEQFF.